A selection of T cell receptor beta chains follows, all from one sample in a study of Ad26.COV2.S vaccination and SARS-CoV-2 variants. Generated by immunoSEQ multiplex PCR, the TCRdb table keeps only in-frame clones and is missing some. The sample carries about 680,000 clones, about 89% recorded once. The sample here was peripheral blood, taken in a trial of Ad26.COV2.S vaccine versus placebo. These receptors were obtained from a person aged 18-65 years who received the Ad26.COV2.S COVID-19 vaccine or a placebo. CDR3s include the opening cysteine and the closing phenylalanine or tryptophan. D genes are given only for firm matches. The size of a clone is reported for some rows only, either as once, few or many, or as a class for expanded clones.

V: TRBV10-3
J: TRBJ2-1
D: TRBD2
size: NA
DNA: TGTGCCATCAGTGAGTCGACGGGACTAGCTGGTGAGCAGTTCTTC
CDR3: CAISESTGLAGEQFF

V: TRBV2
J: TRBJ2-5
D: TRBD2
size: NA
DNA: TGTGCCAGCAGTGATTCCCCTAGCGGGGTTCCCCCCCAGTACTTC
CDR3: CASSDSPSGVPPQYF

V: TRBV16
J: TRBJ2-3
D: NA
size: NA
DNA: TGTGCCAGCAGCCCTCTCAGCACAGATACGCAGTATTTT
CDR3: CASSPLSTDTQYF

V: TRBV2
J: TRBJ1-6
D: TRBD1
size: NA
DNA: TGTGCCAGCAGTGAGGGGACAGGGGCTTATAATTCACCCCTCCACTTT
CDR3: CASSEGTGAYNSPLHF

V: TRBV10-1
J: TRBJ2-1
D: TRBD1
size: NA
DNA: TGCGCCAGCAGCACCCAGGGGGATGAGCAGTTCTTC
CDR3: CASSTQGDEQFF

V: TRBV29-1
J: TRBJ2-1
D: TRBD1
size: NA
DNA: TGCAGCGTTCCCCCGGTGGGGACAGGGGGCCCTGGAGGGTACAATGAGCAGTTCTTC
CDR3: CSVPPVGTGGPGGYNEQFF

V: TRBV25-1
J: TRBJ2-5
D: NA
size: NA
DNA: TGTGCCAGCGGGGGCACGCGCAGAAAGGACGAGACCCAGTACTTC
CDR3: CASGGTRRKDETQYF

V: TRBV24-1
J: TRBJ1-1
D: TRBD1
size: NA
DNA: TGTGCCACCAGTGATCCCGGACAGGGGGCGGCTGAAGCTTTCTTT
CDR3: CATSDPGQGAAEAFF

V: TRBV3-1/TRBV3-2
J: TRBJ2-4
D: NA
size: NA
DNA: TGTGCCAGCAGCACTCGACAGCTAGCCAAAAACATTCAGTACTTC
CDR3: CASSTRQLAKNIQYF

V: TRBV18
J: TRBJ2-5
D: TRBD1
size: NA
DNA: TGTGCCAGCTCACCGGTGACAGGGGGAGAAGAGACCCAGTACTTC
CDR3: CASSPVTGGEETQYF

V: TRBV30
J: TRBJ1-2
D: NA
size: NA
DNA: TGTGCCTGGAGTGTTCGACTAATGATATATGGCTACACCTTC
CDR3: CAWSVRLMIYGYTF

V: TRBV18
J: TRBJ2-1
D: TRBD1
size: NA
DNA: TGTGCCAGCTCACTGGGACAGTTGGAACAGTTCTTC
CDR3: CASSLGQLEQFF

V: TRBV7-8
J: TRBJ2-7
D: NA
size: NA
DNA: TGTGCCAGCAGCCCGGCGCAGGGCTCCTTTTACGAGCAGTACTTC
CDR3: CASSPAQGSFYEQYF

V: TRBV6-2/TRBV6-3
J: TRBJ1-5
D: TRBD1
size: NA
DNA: TGTGCCAGCAGTTACCCTCAGGGGGCGCATCTTCAGCCCCAGCATTTT
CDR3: CASSYPQGAHLQPQHF

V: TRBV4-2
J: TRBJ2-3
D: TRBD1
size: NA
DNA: TGTGCCAGCAGCCAATCCGGGACAGGGTGGGCAGATACGCAGTATTTT
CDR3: CASSQSGTGWADTQYF

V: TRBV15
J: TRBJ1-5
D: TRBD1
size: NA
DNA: TGTGCCACCAGCAGAGAAGGGACAGGGGTTAACTTCAATCAGCCCCAGCATTTT
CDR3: CATSREGTGVNFNQPQHF

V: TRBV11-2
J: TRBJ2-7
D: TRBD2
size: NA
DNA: TGTGCCAGCAGCGCTCCTTGGACTAGCGGGAATCCCGAGCAGTACTTC
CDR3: CASSAPWTSGNPEQYF

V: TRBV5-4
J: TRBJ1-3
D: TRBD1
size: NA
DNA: TGTGCCAGCAGCCGGACAGGGGCAGGAAACACCATATATTTT
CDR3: CASSRTGAGNTIYF

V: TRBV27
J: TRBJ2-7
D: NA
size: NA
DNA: TGTGCCAGCAGTTTCCGGGCCACCTTCTCCTACGAGCAGTACTTC
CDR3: CASSFRATFSYEQYF

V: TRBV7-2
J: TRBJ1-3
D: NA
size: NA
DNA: TGTGCCAGCAGCTTAGCGGCCGGGCTACCTGGAAACACCATATATTTT
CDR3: CASSLAAGLPGNTIYF

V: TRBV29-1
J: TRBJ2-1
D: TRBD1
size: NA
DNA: TGCAGCGTGCCCGGGACAGGGGCTTACAATGAGCAGTTCTTC
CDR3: CSVPGTGAYNEQFF

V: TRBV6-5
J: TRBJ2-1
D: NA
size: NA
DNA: TGTGCCAGCAGTTACTCCTTGGATTCCTACAATGAGCAGTTCTTC
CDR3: CASSYSLDSYNEQFF

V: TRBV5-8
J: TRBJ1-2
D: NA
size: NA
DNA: TGTGCCAGCAGCTTGTCGGTGTATGGCTACACCTTC
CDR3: CASSLSVYGYTF

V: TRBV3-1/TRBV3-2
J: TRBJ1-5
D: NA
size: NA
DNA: TGTGCCAGTGGGGATGATGGGCCCCAGCATTTT
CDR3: CASGDDGPQHF

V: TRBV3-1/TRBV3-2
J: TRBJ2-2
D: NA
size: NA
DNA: TGTGCCAGCAGCCCGGCCCAGCTGTTTTTT
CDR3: CASSPAQLFF

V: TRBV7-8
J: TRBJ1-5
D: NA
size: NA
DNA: TGTGCCAGCAGCCCAGGAGCCGGCAATCAGCCCCAGCATTTT
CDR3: CASSPGAGNQPQHF

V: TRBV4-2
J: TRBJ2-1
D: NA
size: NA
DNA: TGTGCCAGCAGCCAGGAACAGTCCCAGCAGTTCTTC
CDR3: CASSQEQSQQFF

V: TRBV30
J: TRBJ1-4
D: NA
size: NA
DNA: TGTGCCTGCTTAAGCCGGCCCGTCGGCGAAAAACTGTTTTTT
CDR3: CACLSRPVGEKLFF

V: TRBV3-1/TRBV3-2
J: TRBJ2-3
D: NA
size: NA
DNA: TGTGCCAGCAGCCAAGTAGAAAGCACAGATACGCAGTATTTT
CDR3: CASSQVESTDTQYF

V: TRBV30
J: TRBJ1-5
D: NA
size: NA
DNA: TGTGCCTGGAGTTGGGGGATCTATACAGGGAAGAGTCAGCCCCAGCATTTT
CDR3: CAWSWGIYTGKSQPQHF

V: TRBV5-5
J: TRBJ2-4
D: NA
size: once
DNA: TGTGCCAGCAGCTTAGGGCCCCCCCGAAGCATTCAGTACTTC
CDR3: CASSLGPPRSIQYF

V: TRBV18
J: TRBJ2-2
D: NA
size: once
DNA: TGTGCCAGCTCACCACCGGCCGAGACCGGGGAGCTGTTTTTT
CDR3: CASSPPAETGELFF

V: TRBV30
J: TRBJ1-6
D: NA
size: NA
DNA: TGTGCCTGGAGTGTAGTTACAGCCCGAAATTCACCCCTCCACTTT
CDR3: CAWSVVTARNSPLHF

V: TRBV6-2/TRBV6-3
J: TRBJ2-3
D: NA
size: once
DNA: TGTGCCAGCAGTAGACCCGGAGATACGCAGTATTTT
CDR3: CASSRPGDTQYF

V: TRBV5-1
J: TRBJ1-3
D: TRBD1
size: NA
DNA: TGCGCCAGCAGCCCCTACGGGACAGGTTCTGGAAACACCATATATTTT
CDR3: CASSPYGTGSGNTIYF

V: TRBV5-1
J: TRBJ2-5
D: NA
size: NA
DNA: TGCGCCAGCAGCTTCATACCCAATGCGGAGACCCAGTACTTC
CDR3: CASSFIPNAETQYF

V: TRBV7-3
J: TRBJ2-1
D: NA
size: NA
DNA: TGTGCCAGCAGCTTAGGAGTACTCTCCTACAATGAGCAGTTCTTC
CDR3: CASSLGVLSYNEQFF

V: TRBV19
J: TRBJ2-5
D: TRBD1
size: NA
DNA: TGTGCCAGTAGTGCCCCGGGACAGGGGGGTACCTTAGGAGAGACCCAGTACTTC
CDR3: CASSAPGQGGTLGETQYF

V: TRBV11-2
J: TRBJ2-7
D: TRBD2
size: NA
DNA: TGTGCCAGCAGCATCACGTCCGGGACTAGCTACGAGCAGTACTTC
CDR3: CASSITSGTSYEQYF

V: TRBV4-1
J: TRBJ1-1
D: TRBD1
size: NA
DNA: TGCGCCAGCAGCCGCAGACAGGGTGGGTACACTGAAGCTTTCTTT
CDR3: CASSRRQGGYTEAFF

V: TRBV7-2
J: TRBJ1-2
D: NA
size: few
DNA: TGTGCCAGCAGCTTTCAGCATGGCTACACCTTC
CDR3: CASSFQHGYTF

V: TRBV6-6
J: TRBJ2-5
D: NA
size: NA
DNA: TGTGCCAGCAGTTGGGGTGGGGGAGAGACCCAGTACTTC
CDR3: CASSWGGGETQYF

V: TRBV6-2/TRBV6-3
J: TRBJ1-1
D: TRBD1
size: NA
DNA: TGTGCCAGCAGTTACTCGGGGACAGGGGACGCTTTCTTT
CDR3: CASSYSGTGDAFF

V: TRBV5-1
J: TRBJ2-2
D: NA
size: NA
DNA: TGCGCCAGCAGCTCCCGGTTGAACACCGGGGAGCTGTTTTTT
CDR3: CASSSRLNTGELFF

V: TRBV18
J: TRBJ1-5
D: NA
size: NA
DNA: TGTGCCAGCTCAAACCAAGGACAACACGTAGGGCCCCAGCATTTT
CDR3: CASSNQGQHVGPQHF

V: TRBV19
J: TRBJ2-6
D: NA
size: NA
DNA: TGTGCCAGTACTAGGGGCTCTGGGGCCAACGTCCTGACTTTC
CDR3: CASTRGSGANVLTF

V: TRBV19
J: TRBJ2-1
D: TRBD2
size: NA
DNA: TGTGCCAGTAGACTAGCGGGAGGATCCAATGAGCAGTTCTTC
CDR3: CASRLAGGSNEQFF

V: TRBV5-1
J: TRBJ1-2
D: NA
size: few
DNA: TGCGCCAGCAGCTCCGCGAGGGGCTACACCTTC
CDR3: CASSSARGYTF